The subject of this entry is one T cell receptor beta chain. Using immunoSEQ multiplex PCR, the repertoire was profiled, and TCRdb retains in-frame clones only, with some absent. The sample contains just under 80,000 clones, 80% of which appear only once. These data originate in a study of blood T cell repertoires in COVID-19. About the research overall: The study drew acute and convalescent COVID-19 samples from the United States, Italy and Spain. In each case, the material was cDNA or gDNA derived from T cells, B-cell-depleted T cells, or PBMCs.

V was trimmed by 3 bases and J by 4 bases, leaving 9 bases between them. This CDR3 has 12 residues. Germline values: CDR1 SQVTM, CDR2 ANQGSEA. The clonotype originates from a woman between 70 and 85 years old with acute or convalescent COVID-19. Sample: peripheral blood. This chain uses TRBV29-1 with TRBJ2-5; D not resolved. As DNA, the CDR3 is TGCAGCGTTGAGCCGGGTCCAGAGACCCAGTACTTC. Protein sequence: CSVEPGPETQYF.